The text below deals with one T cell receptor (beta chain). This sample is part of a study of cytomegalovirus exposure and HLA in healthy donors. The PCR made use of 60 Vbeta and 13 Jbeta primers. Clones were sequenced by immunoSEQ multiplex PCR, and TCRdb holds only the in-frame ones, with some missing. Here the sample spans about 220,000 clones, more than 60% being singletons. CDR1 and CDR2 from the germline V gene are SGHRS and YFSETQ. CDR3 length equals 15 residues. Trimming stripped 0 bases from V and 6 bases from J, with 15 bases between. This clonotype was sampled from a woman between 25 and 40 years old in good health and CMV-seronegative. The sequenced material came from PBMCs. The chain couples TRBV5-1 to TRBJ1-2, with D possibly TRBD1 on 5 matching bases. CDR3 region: CASSLAPPGQDGYTF. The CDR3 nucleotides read TGCGCCAGCAGCTTGGCCCCCCCAGGGCAGGATGGCTACACCTTC.